Listed below are T cell receptor beta chains from one sample, sequenced in a study of neurological immune-mediated disorders. In TCRdb, the 5' RACE reads were re-called with MiXCR into one record per CDR3 protein. The sample lists approximately 89,000 distinct CDR3 sequences, about 13% occurring once. Sequenced sample: PBMCs. The receptors were sampled from a female donor with HTLV-1-associated myelopathy (HAM/TSP). Each CDR3 is given with its conserved first and last residue. Fields, in order: J gene, V gene, D gene, clone size, CDR3 protein, CDR3 DNA. D genes are given only for firm matches. Part of the rows lack a size; the others show once, few, many or a class for expanded clones.

j_call: TRBJ2-3; v_call: TRBV5-1; d_call: .; clone_size: many; cdr3_aa: CASSLIEDTQYF; cdr3_nt: TGCGCCAGCAGCTTGATTGAAGATACGCAGTATTTT
j_call: TRBJ2-1; v_call: TRBV7-9; d_call: .; clone_size: many; cdr3_aa: CASSLVAVAYNEQFF; cdr3_nt: TGTGCCAGCAGCTTAGTCGCGGTGGCCTACAATGAGCAGTTCTTC
j_call: TRBJ1-5; v_call: TRBV11-2; d_call: .; clone_size: few; cdr3_aa: CASSLDWGWGPQHF; cdr3_nt: TGTGCCAGCAGCTTAGATTGGGGCTGGGGGCCCCAGCATTTT
j_call: TRBJ2-3; v_call: TRBV20-1; d_call: .; clone_size: .; cdr3_aa: CSVGKGGGTDTQYF; cdr3_nt: TGCAGTGTCGGTAAGGGGGGGGGCACAGATACGCAGTATTTT
j_call: TRBJ1-5; v_call: TRBV20-1; d_call: .; clone_size: many; cdr3_aa: CSARDLTEPNQPQHF; cdr3_nt: TGCAGTGCTAGAGATTTGACAGAGCCAAATCAGCCCCAGCATTTT
j_call: TRBJ2-7; v_call: TRBV5-1; d_call: TRBD1; clone_size: many; cdr3_aa: CASSFGTGEYEQYF; cdr3_nt: TGCGCCAGCAGCTTCGGGACAGGGGAATACGAGCAGTACTTC
j_call: TRBJ2-1; v_call: TRBV11-2; d_call: .; clone_size: many; cdr3_aa: CASSAIGQRGFF; cdr3_nt: TGTGCCAGCAGCGCTATCGGACAGCGCGGGTTCTTC
j_call: TRBJ1-1; v_call: TRBV27; d_call: .; clone_size: .; cdr3_aa: CASSNPGVNTEAFF; cdr3_nt: TGTGCCAGCAGTAACCCGGGGGTGAACACTGAAGCTTTCTTT
j_call: TRBJ2-5; v_call: TRBV24-1; d_call: TRBD1; clone_size: many; cdr3_aa: CATSASPTGQGKTETQYF; cdr3_nt: TGTGCCACCAGTGCGAGTCCGACGGGACAGGGTAAAACAGAGACCCAGTACTTC
j_call: TRBJ2-1; v_call: TRBV25-1; d_call: TRBD2; clone_size: many; cdr3_aa: CASSATGGGDYNEQFF; cdr3_nt: TGTGCCAGCAGCGCGACCGGGGGGGGCGACTACAATGAGCAGTTCTTC
j_call: TRBJ2-7; v_call: TRBV11-1; d_call: .; clone_size: many; cdr3_aa: CASSLGKGHSYEQYF; cdr3_nt: TGTGCCAGCAGCCTAGGCAAGGGACATTCCTACGAGCAGTACTTC
j_call: TRBJ1-1; v_call: TRBV5-1; d_call: .; clone_size: .; cdr3_aa: CASNSGRGSGTEAFF; cdr3_nt: TGCGCCAGCAACTCTGGCCGGGGGTCTGGCACTGAAGCTTTCTTT
j_call: TRBJ2-4; v_call: TRBV6-5; d_call: .; clone_size: many; cdr3_aa: CASSYSAGQKNIQYF; cdr3_nt: TGTGCCAGCAGTTACTCGGCGGGACAGAAAAACATTCAGTACTTC
j_call: TRBJ2-7; v_call: TRBV12-3/TRBV12-4; d_call: .; clone_size: many; cdr3_aa: CASSKGYEQYF; cdr3_nt: TGTGCCAGCAGTAAAGGTTACGAGCAGTACTTC
j_call: TRBJ2-3; v_call: TRBV7-2; d_call: .; clone_size: many; cdr3_aa: CASSYTNTDTQYF; cdr3_nt: TGTGCCAGCAGCTATACAAACACAGATACGCAGTATTTT
j_call: TRBJ1-5; v_call: TRBV4-1; d_call: TRBD1; clone_size: many; cdr3_aa: CASSQEGQPNQPQHF; cdr3_nt: TGCGCCAGCAGCCAAGAGGGACAGCCAAATCAGCCCCAGCATTTT
j_call: TRBJ1-5; v_call: TRBV5-1; d_call: .; clone_size: many; cdr3_aa: CASPLRTQPQHF; cdr3_nt: TGCGCCAGCCCCCTCCGGACTCAGCCCCAGCATTTT
j_call: TRBJ2-7; v_call: TRBV5-6; d_call: .; clone_size: many; cdr3_aa: CASSLATGLNEQYF; cdr3_nt: TGTGCCAGCAGCTTGGCCACAGGGTTAAACGAGCAGTACTTC
j_call: TRBJ1-3; v_call: TRBV11-2; d_call: .; clone_size: many; cdr3_aa: CASSLPPQGNTIYF; cdr3_nt: TGTGCCAGCAGCTTACCCCCCCAGGGAAACACCATATATTTT
j_call: TRBJ2-4; v_call: TRBV28; d_call: TRBD1; clone_size: many; cdr3_aa: CASSFQGADKNIQYF; cdr3_nt: TGTGCCAGCAGTTTCCAGGGGGCGGACAAAAACATTCAGTACTTC
j_call: TRBJ1-3; v_call: TRBV5-6; d_call: .; clone_size: many; cdr3_aa: CASSPQGSGNTIYF; cdr3_nt: TGTGCCAGCAGCCCGCAGGGCTCTGGAAACACCATATATTTT
j_call: TRBJ1-1; v_call: TRBV2; d_call: TRBD1; clone_size: .; cdr3_aa: CISSDRAGEAFF; cdr3_nt: TGTATCAGCAGTGACAGGGCCGGTGAAGCTTTCTTT
j_call: TRBJ1-6; v_call: TRBV5-1; d_call: .; clone_size: few; cdr3_aa: CASKGLLNSPLHF; cdr3_nt: TGCGCCAGCAAGGGACTCCTTAATTCACCCCTCCACTTT
j_call: TRBJ2-5; v_call: TRBV5-1; d_call: TRBD2; clone_size: many; cdr3_aa: CASSQGTSGGPRQETQYF; cdr3_nt: TGCGCCAGCAGCCAAGGGACTAGCGGGGGGCCGCGCCAAGAGACCCAGTACTTC
j_call: TRBJ2-1; v_call: TRBV19; d_call: .; clone_size: .; cdr3_aa: CASSIDQFTGNEQFF; cdr3_nt: TGTGCCAGTAGTATAGATCAGTTTACGGGAAATGAGCAGTTCTTC
j_call: TRBJ2-7; v_call: TRBV10-3; d_call: .; clone_size: .; cdr3_aa: CDISEQGIGNEQYF; cdr3_nt: TGTGACATCAGTGAACAGGGAATCGGAAACGAGCAGTACTTC
j_call: TRBJ2-3; v_call: TRBV7-3; d_call: .; clone_size: many; cdr3_aa: CASGRLSTDTQYF; cdr3_nt: TGTGCCAGTGGGCGACTGAGCACAGATACGCAGTATTTT
j_call: TRBJ2-5; v_call: TRBV6-1; d_call: .; clone_size: many; cdr3_aa: CASRNVGETQYF; cdr3_nt: TGTGCCAGCAGGAACGTCGGCGAGACCCAGTACTTC
j_call: TRBJ2-5; v_call: TRBV5-6; d_call: TRBD1; clone_size: many; cdr3_aa: CASTTIGQGVETQYF; cdr3_nt: TGTGCCAGCACCACAATTGGCCAGGGGGTTGAGACCCAGTACTTC
j_call: TRBJ2-3; v_call: TRBV5-1; d_call: .; clone_size: many; cdr3_aa: CASSLEKTQYF; cdr3_nt: TGCGCCAGCAGCTTGGAGAAGACGCAGTATTTT
j_call: TRBJ2-2; v_call: TRBV6-5; d_call: TRBD1; clone_size: many; cdr3_aa: CASSYLGQGAGGELFF; cdr3_nt: TGTGCCAGCAGTTACTTAGGACAGGGGGCCGGCGGGGAGCTGTTTTTT
j_call: TRBJ2-3; v_call: TRBV28; d_call: .; clone_size: many; cdr3_aa: CASSLIGWGGTDTQYF; cdr3_nt: TGTGCCAGCAGTTTAATAGGGTGGGGGGGCACAGATACGCAGTATTTT
j_call: TRBJ2-5; v_call: TRBV7-9; d_call: .; clone_size: many; cdr3_aa: CASGNTGGWETQYF; cdr3_nt: TGTGCCAGCGGGAACACTGGGGGATGGGAGACCCAGTACTTC
j_call: TRBJ1-5; v_call: TRBV28; d_call: .; clone_size: many; cdr3_aa: CASSSPAGMVLPQHF; cdr3_nt: TGTGCCAGCAGTTCTCCCGCAGGGATGGTGTTGCCCCAGCATTTT
j_call: TRBJ1-2; v_call: TRBV5-6; d_call: TRBD1; clone_size: many; cdr3_aa: CASSLFFGQGGYGYTF; cdr3_nt: TGTGCCAGCAGCTTGTTTTTTGGACAGGGTGGATATGGCTACACCTTC
j_call: TRBJ2-1; v_call: TRBV5-1; d_call: TRBD2; clone_size: .; cdr3_aa: CASSIAGGSFNEQIF; cdr3_nt: TGCGCCAGCAGCATAGCGGGGGGCTCCTTCAATGAGCAGATCTTC
j_call: TRBJ1-1; v_call: TRBV5-1; d_call: .; clone_size: many; cdr3_aa: CASSLALGGNTEAFF; cdr3_nt: TGCGCCAGCAGCTTGGCATTAGGGGGGAACACTGAAGCTTTCTTT
j_call: TRBJ1-6; v_call: TRBV6-2/TRBV6-3; d_call: .; clone_size: many; cdr3_aa: CASSYREINSPLHF; cdr3_nt: TGTGCCAGCAGTTACAGAGAAATCAATTCACCCCTCCACTTT
j_call: TRBJ2-1; v_call: TRBV5-6; d_call: .; clone_size: many; cdr3_aa: CASSTRDFYEQFF; cdr3_nt: TGTGCCAGCAGCACCCGGGACTTTTATGAGCAGTTCTTC
j_call: TRBJ2-1; v_call: TRBV20-1; d_call: TRBD2; clone_size: .; cdr3_aa: CSARGSGAGGPYIEQFF; cdr3_nt: TGCAGTGCTAGAGGATCAGGAGCGGGGGGGCCCTACATTGAGCAGTTCTTC
j_call: TRBJ2-1; v_call: TRBV12-3/TRBV12-4; d_call: TRBD2; clone_size: few; cdr3_aa: CTSSFTSGTITYNEQFF; cdr3_nt: TGTACCAGCAGTTTTACTAGCGGGACCATTACCTACAATGAGCAGTTCTTC
j_call: TRBJ2-3; v_call: TRBV20-1; d_call: TRBD2; clone_size: many; cdr3_aa: CSTRTSGVAQYF; cdr3_nt: TGCAGTACCCGGACTAGCGGGGTCGCGCAGTATTTT
j_call: TRBJ2-3; v_call: TRBV4-2; d_call: .; clone_size: many; cdr3_aa: CASSQDSASTDTQYF; cdr3_nt: TGTGCCAGCAGCCAAGATAGCGCAAGCACAGATACGCAGTATTTT
j_call: TRBJ2-3; v_call: TRBV20-1; d_call: TRBD2; clone_size: .; cdr3_aa: CSARSGVSTDTQYF; cdr3_nt: TGCAGTGCTAGGAGCGGGGTCAGCACAGATACGCAGTATTTT
j_call: TRBJ2-3; v_call: TRBV28; d_call: TRBD1; clone_size: .; cdr3_aa: CASNGQGRYTQYF; cdr3_nt: TGTGCCAGCAATGGACAGGGGAGGTATACGCAGTATTTT
j_call: TRBJ2-7; v_call: TRBV3-1; d_call: TRBD2; clone_size: .; cdr3_aa: CASSQGGEAQYF; cdr3_nt: TGTGCCAGCAGCCAGGGGGGGGAGGCGCAGTACTTC
j_call: TRBJ1-4; v_call: TRBV5-1; d_call: TRBD1; clone_size: .; cdr3_aa: CASSQHQGAVGEKLFF; cdr3_nt: TGCGCCAGCAGCCAACATCAGGGGGCGGTAGGTGAAAAACTGTTTTTT